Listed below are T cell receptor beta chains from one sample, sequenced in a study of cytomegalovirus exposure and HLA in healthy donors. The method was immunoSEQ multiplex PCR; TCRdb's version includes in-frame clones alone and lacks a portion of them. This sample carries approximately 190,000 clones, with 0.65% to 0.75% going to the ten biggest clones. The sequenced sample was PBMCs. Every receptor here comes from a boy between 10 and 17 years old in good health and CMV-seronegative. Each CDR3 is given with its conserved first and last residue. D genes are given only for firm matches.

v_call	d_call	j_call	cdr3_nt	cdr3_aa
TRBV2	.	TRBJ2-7	TGTGCCAGCAGGGACACCTCCTACGAGCAGTACTTC	CASRDTSYEQYF
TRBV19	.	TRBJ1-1	TGTGCCAGTAGTATTGGGGGCTCTGAAGCTTTCTTT	CASSIGGSEAFF
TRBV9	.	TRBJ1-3	TGTGCCAGCAGCGTGGGAGGGGGGCAAATCTCTGGAAACACCATATATTTT	CASSVGGGQISGNTIYF
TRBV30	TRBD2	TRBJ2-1	TGTGCTTCCGGACCAACTAGCGGGGGTATATATGAGCAGTTCTTC	CASGPTSGGIYEQFF
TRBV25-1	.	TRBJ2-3	TGTGCCAGCAGTGGCCAGGGATTCACAGATACGCAGTATTTT	CASSGQGFTDTQYF
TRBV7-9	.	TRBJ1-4	TGTGCCAGCAGCCCGATGGGGCTTAATGAAAAACTGTTTTTT	CASSPMGLNEKLFF
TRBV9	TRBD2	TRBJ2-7	TGTGCCAGCAGCGTAGGGGGGGGTGATGACGAGCAGTACTTC	CASSVGGGDDEQYF
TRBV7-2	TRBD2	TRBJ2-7	TGTGCCAGCAGCGTCGGGACTAGCGGGTACTACGAGCAGTACTTC	CASSVGTSGYYEQYF
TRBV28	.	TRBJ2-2	TGTGCCAGCAGCCATAAGCGGCGGGCCGGGGAGCTGTTTTTT	CASSHKRRAGELFF
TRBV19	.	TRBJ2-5	TGTGCCAGTAGTATCTGGGGAGGAGAGACCCAGTACTTC	CASSIWGGETQYF
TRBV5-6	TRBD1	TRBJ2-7	TGTGCCAGCAGCCCCGGGACAGGGGGACACGAGCAGTACTTC	CASSPGTGGHEQYF
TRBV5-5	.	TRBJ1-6	TGTGCCAGCAGCTTGTCGTGGAGAACCAATTCACCCCTCCACTTT	CASSLSWRTNSPLHF
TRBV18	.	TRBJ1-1	TGTGCCAGCTCACCGTCGGGGGGCACTGAAGCTTTCTTT	CASSPSGGTEAFF
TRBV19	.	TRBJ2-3	TGTGCCAGTAGTGGGGCCTTTGATACGCAGTATTTT	CASSGAFDTQYF
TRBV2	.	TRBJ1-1	TGTGCCAGCAGGGACGGCAGGGCGAGCACTGAAGCTTTCTTT	CASRDGRASTEAFF
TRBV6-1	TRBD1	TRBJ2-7	TGTGCCAGCAGGCCCGGGACAGGAGAGATCTACGAGCAGTACTTC	CASRPGTGEIYEQYF
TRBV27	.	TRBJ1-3	TGTGCCAGCAGTTTTAGAGGGAACGCTGGAAACACCATATATTTT	CASSFRGNAGNTIYF
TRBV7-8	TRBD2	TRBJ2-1	TGTGCCAGCAGCCGAACCCAGGCGGGGGTCGGTAATGAGCAGTTCTTC	CASSRTQAGVGNEQFF
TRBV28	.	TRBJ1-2	TGTGCCAGCAGTTTAGTCAGCTATGGCTACACCTTC	CASSLVSYGYTF
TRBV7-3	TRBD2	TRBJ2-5	TGTGCCAGCGCACCGAGCGGGGGGCGGGAGACCCAGTACTTC	CASAPSGGRETQYF